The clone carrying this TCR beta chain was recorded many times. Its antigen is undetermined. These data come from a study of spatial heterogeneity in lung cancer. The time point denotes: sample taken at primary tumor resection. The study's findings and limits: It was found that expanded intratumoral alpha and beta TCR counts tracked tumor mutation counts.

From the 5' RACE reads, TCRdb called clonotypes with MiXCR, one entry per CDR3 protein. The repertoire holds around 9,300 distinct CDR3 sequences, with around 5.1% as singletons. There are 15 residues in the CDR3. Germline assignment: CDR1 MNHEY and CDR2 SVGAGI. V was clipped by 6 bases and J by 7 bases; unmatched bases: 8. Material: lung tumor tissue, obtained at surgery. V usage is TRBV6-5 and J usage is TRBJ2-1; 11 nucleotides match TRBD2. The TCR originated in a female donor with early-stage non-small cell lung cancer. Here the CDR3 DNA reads TGTGCCAGCAGCCGTCTAGCGGGGGGAGGGAATGAGCAGTTCTTC. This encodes CASSRLAGGGNEQFF.